The clone carrying this T cell receptor beta chain showed up many times. Its cognate antigen is unknown. The record originates from a study of T cells in Graves' hyperthyroidism and ophthalmopathy. General observations from the study: Ophthalmopathy was predicted by the model a median of roughly 6.6 months ahead of onset. Researchers found most expanded thyroid clonotypes above 0.001 in blood as well.

Uncontrolled infection, other autoimmune disease, pregnancy or lactation led to exclusion. The CDR3 regions of TCR beta were amplified from RNA transcripts. The primer set for the first-round RT-PCR of the TCR CDR3 was HTBI. TCRdb fed the multiplex PCR reads into MiXCR, producing one record per CDR3 protein. Among 250,000 to 300,000 distinct CDR3 sequences listed, about 19% were seen once. Sequenced input: blood. The receptor was isolated from a man in his fifties or sixties with Graves' ophthalmopathy.

CDR3 DNA: TGTGCCAGCAGTACAGGACAGGCGGTCTATGGCTACACCTTC. It translates to CASSTGQAVYGYTF. V usage is TRBV12-3 or TRBV12-4 and J usage is TRBJ1-2, with TRBD1 matching 7 bases. The CDR3 contains 14 residues. With V trimmed by 5 bases and J by 4 bases, 7 bases remained unmatched.